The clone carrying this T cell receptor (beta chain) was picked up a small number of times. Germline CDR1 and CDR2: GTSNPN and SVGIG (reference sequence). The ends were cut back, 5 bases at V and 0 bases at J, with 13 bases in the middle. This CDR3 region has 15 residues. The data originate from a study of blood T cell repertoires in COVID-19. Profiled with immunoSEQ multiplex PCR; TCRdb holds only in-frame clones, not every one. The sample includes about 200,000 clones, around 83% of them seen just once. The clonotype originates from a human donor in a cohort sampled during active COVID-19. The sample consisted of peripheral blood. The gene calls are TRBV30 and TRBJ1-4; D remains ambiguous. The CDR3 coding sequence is TGTGCCTGGCGGGCCCGGCGGGCAACTAATGAAAAACTGTTTTTT. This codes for CAWRARRATNEKLFF.